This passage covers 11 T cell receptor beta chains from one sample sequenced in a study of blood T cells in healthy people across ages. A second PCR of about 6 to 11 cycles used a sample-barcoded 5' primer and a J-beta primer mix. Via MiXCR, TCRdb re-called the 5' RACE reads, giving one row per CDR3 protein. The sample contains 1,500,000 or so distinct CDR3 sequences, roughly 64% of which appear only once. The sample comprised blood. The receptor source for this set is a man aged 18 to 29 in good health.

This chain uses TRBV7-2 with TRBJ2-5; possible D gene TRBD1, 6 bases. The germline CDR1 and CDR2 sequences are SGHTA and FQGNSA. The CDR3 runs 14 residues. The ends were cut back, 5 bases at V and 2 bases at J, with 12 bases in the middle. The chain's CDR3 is CASSIGQLQETQYF. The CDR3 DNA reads TGTGCCAGCAGCATCGGACAGCTTCAAGAGACCCAGTACTTC.

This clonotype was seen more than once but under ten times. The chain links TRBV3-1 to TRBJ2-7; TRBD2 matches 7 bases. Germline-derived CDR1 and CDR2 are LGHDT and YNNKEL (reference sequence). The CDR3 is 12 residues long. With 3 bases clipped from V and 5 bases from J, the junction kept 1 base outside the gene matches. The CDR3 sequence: CASSQRENEQYF. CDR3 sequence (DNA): TGTGCCAGCAGCCAGCGGGAGAACGAGCAGTACTTC.

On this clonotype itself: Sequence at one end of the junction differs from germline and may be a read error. CDR3 sequence (DNA): TGCAGTACTAGAGAAGGAGGGTGGCAGGGAGATTCACCCCTCCACTTT. It specifies CSTREGGWQGDSPLHF. The V gene is TRBV20-1, the J gene TRBJ1-6; D is perhaps TRBD1 (5 bases). CDR1 and CDR2 (germline): DFQATT, SNEGSKA (reference sequence). This CDR3 region has 16 residues.

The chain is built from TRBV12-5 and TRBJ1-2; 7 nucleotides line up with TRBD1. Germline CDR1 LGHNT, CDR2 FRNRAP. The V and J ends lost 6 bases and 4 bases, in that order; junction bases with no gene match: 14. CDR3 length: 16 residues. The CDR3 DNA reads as TGTGCTAGTGGCGAGGGGGAGGGGGCGTTTAGCTATGGCTACACCTTC. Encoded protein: CASGEGEGAFSYGYTF.

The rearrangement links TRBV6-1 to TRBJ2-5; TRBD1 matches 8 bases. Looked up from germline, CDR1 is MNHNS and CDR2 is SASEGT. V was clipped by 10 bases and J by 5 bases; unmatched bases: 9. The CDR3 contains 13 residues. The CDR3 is CANRQGLGETQYF. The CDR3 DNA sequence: TGTGCCAACCGACAGGGGTTGGGTGAGACCCAGTACTTC.

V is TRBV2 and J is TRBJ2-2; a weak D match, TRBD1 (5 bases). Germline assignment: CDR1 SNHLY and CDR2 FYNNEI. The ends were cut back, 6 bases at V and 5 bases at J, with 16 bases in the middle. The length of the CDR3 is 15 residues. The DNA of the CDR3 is TGTGCCAGCAGCTGGGGCGGATCTATTACCGGGGAGCTGTTTTTT. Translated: CASSWGGSITGELFF.

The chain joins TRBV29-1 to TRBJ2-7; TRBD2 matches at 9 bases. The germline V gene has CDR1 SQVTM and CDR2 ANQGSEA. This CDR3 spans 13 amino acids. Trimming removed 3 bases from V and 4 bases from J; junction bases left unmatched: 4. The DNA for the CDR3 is TGCAGCGTTGAGACTAGCGGAAAGTACGAGCAGTACTTC. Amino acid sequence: CSVETSGKYEQYF.

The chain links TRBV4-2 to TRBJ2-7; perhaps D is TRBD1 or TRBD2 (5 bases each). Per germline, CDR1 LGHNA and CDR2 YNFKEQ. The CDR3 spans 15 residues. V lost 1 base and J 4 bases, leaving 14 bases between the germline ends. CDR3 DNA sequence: TGTGCCAGCAGCCAAGTCCACAGCGAGGGGTACGAGCAGTACTTC. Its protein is CASSQVHSEGYEQYF.

The CDR3 here is CASSSYGTIKDTQYF. For the CDR3, the DNA is TGTGCCAGCAGCTCCTACGGGACTATCAAAGATACGCAGTATTTT. The V call is TRBV7-2, the J call TRBJ2-3; 7 bases line up with TRBD2. This CDR3 has 15 residues. Trimming removed 4 bases from V and 5 bases from J; junction bases left unmatched: 9. Looked up from germline, CDR1 is SGHTA and CDR2 is FQGNSA.

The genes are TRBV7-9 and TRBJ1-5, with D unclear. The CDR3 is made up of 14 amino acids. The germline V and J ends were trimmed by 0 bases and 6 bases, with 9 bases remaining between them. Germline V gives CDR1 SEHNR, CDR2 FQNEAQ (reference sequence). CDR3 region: CASSLATSPQPQHF. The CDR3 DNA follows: TGTGCCAGCAGCTTAGCTACCTCACCTCAGCCCCAGCATTTT.

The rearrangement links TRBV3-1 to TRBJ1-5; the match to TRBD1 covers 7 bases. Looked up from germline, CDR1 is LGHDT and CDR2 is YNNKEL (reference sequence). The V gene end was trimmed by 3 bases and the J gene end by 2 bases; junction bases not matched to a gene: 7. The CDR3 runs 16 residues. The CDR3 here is CASSQGRGQGNQPQHF. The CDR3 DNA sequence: TGTGCCAGCAGCCAGGGACGCGGACAGGGCAATCAGCCCCAGCATTTT.